This is a list of T cell receptor beta chains from one sample in a study of cytomegalovirus exposure and HLA in healthy donors. Method: immunoSEQ multiplex PCR; TCRdb's copy keeps in-frame clones and lacks some. The sample shows 200,000 to 250,000 clones, approximately 87% of them seen only once. Sequenced material: PBMCs. The receptors were sampled from a man between 18 and 29 years old in good health and CMV-seronegative. CDR3s include the opening cysteine and the closing phenylalanine or tryptophan. The order of the fields is D gene, J gene, clone size, V gene, CDR3 DNA, CDR3 protein. The D gene is left open where the match is weak. Some rows mark clone size as missing; the rest say once, few, many or name a class of expanded clone.

-,TRBJ2-5,once,TRBV7-2,TGTGCCAGCAGCCCTGCCTTTGGCGTGGCGGCTGACTTC,CASSPAFGVAADF
-,TRBJ2-1,few,TRBV28,TGTGCCAGCAGGATACCAGGGAAAGAGCAGTTCTTC,CASRIPGKEQFF
-,TRBJ1-1,-,TRBV5-1,TGCGCCAGCAGCTCCGACAACCTGAACACTGAAGCTTTCTTT,CASSSDNLNTEAFF
-,TRBJ2-2,many,TRBV6-4,TGTGCCAGCAGTGACGGACGGGGTCGTGGGGAGCTGTTTTTT,CASSDGRGRGELFF
TRBD1,TRBJ2-7,-,TRBV19,TGTGCCAGTAGTATCGGGACAGGACTCTACGAGCAGTACTTC,CASSIGTGLYEQYF
TRBD1,TRBJ1-1,-,TRBV4-3,TGCGCCAGCAGCCAAGATCTCCAGGGGGGCATGAACACTGAAGCTTTCTTT,CASSQDLQGGMNTEAFF
-,TRBJ1-1,-,TRBV2,TGTGCCAGCAGCGCCAGGGGTCCGGACACTGAAGCTTTCTTT,CASSARGPDTEAFF
-,TRBJ2-3,once,TRBV19,TGTGCCAGTAGTATCCAAACAGATACGCAGTATTTT,CASSIQTDTQYF
-,TRBJ2-4,-,TRBV5-4,TGTGCCAGCAGCTCCCGTAGCTCTAAGGACGTCGGGGTTCAGTACTTC,CASSSRSSKDVGVQYF
-,TRBJ2-7,-,TRBV9,TGTGCCAGCAGCGTAGGGGCCCCCCGGTCCTACGAGCAGTACTTC,CASSVGAPRSYEQYF
TRBD1,TRBJ1-1,-,TRBV6-6,TGTGCCAGCAGTTATCCTAGGGGACAGGGCCAAATAGAAGCTTTCTTT,CASSYPRGQGQIEAFF
TRBD1,TRBJ2-7,-,TRBV27,TGTGCCAGCAGTCCGGGACAGGGAGGGGGATACGAGCAGTACTTC,CASSPGQGGGYEQYF
-,TRBJ2-1,-,TRBV28,TGTGCCAGCAGCCTACCCCTTGATGAGCAGTTCTTC,CASSLPLDEQFF
TRBD1,TRBJ2-5,-,TRBV7-8,TGTGCCAGCAGCCCAATTTACCCGGGACAGGGCTGGGAGACCCAGTACTTC,CASSPIYPGQGWETQYF
-,TRBJ2-1,-,TRBV5-1,TGCGCCAGCAGCTTCGGTAATGAGCAGTTCTTC,CASSFGNEQFF
TRBD1,TRBJ1-6,once,TRBV9,TGTGCCAGCAGCTCCCGGGACAGGGAGAATTCACCCCTCCACTTT,CASSSRDRENSPLHF
-,TRBJ1-5,-,TRBV27,TGTGCCAGCAGTTTAAGGTGGGGCAGGGGCCTTAATCAGCCCCAGCATTTT,CASSLRWGRGLNQPQHF
TRBD1,TRBJ2-5,-,TRBV7-2,TGTGCCAGCAGCTTACCGGGACAGGGAAAAGAGACCCAGTACTTC,CASSLPGQGKETQYF
-,TRBJ2-3,-,TRBV10-1,TGCGCCAGCAGTGAGTCGAGGTGGTCAGATACGCAGTATTTT,CASSESRWSDTQYF
-,TRBJ2-3,-,TRBV29-1,TGCAGCGTTGAAGACGGGGAAGATACGCAGTATTTT,CSVEDGEDTQYF
TRBD2,TRBJ2-3,-,TRBV11-2,TGTGCCAGCAGCTTAGGGGGACTAGCGGGAGCAGATACGCAGTATTTT,CASSLGGLAGADTQYF
TRBD2,TRBJ2-1,-,TRBV7-2,TGTGCCAGCAGCTCGGCGGGACTAGCCCCCTACAATGAGCAGTTCTTC,CASSSAGLAPYNEQFF
-,TRBJ1-5,once,TRBV10-3,TGTGCCACCAACGGAGGAAATCAGCCCCAGCATTTT,CATNGGNQPQHF
TRBD2,TRBJ2-5,once,TRBV29-1,TGCAGCGTGCCCCTAGCGGGAGAAGAGACCCAGTACTTC,CSVPLAGEETQYF
-,TRBJ2-7,-,TRBV14,TGTGCCAGCAGCCATCCGGGACTCGCTTCCTACGAGCAGTACTTC,CASSHPGLASYEQYF
TRBD2,TRBJ2-7,few,TRBV13,TGTGCCAGCAGCTCGGGACTAGCGGGCTCCGAGCAGTACTTC,CASSSGLAGSEQYF
-,TRBJ1-2,-,TRBV25-1,TGTGCCAGCAGTGATGGGCGGGGGCCTAGTGGCTACACCTTC,CASSDGRGPSGYTF
TRBD2,TRBJ2-7,-,TRBV28,TGTGCCAGCAGTTTAGGGACTAGCGGTTTTTGGCAGTACTTC,CASSLGTSGFWQYF
TRBD1,TRBJ1-2,-,TRBV5-6,TGTGCCAGCAGAGGCAGGGGGAACTATGGCTACACCTTC,CASRGRGNYGYTF
-,TRBJ2-5,-,TRBV2,TGTGCCAGCAGTGTCCGACTAGGGCCACCCGAGACCCAGTACTTC,CASSVRLGPPETQYF
-,TRBJ1-6,-,TRBV28,TGTGCCAGCAGTACCGGAGGGCTCTATAATTCACCCCTCCACTTT,CASSTGGLYNSPLHF
-,TRBJ2-2,-,TRBV5-4,TGTGCCAGCAGCTCTGAGTTGGCCGGGGAGCTGTTTTTT,CASSSELAGELFF
-,TRBJ1-6,-,TRBV5-5,TGTGCCAGCAGCTTGACGGAGAATAATTCACCCCTCCACTTT,CASSLTENNSPLHF
TRBD1,TRBJ1-6,-,TRBV7-6,TGTGCCAGCAGCTTAAACAGGGGCCTTAGTTCACCCCTCCACTTT,CASSLNRGLSSPLHF
-,TRBJ2-7,-,TRBV27,TGTGCCAGCAGTGTCCGGGAGAACGGGGTCGAGCAGTACTTC,CASSVRENGVEQYF
-,TRBJ2-3,-,TRBV10-1,TGCGCCAGCAGTGAGTCCCAGGACAGCACGCAGTATTTT,CASSESQDSTQYF
-,TRBJ2-2,-,TRBV10-3,TGTGCCATCAGTGCGCAGGGAAGCACCGGGGAGCTGTTTTTT,CAISAQGSTGELFF
-,TRBJ1-1,-,TRBV30,TGTGCCTGGGGGCCGGAAGTTAGAGCTTTCTTT,CAWGPEVRAFF
-,TRBJ2-6,few,TRBV18,TGTGCCAGCTCACCGCGTACCTCTGGGGCCAACGTCCTGACTTTC,CASSPRTSGANVLTF
-,TRBJ1-1,-,TRBV18,TGTGCCAGCGGGACAACGAACACTGAAGCTTTCTTT,CASGTTNTEAFF
-,TRBJ2-5,-,TRBV7-2,TGTGCCAGCAGCCAAAGCTTTGCGCAAGAGACCCAGTACTTC,CASSQSFAQETQYF
TRBD1,TRBJ1-4,-,TRBV28,TGTGCCAGCAGGGAAACAGGGGGAGGTGAAAAACTGTTTTTT,CASRETGGGEKLFF
-,TRBJ2-3,-,TRBV7-9,TGTGCCAGCAGCCCCCCCCAAGGGAGGATTTCCGCAGATACGCAGTATTTT,CASSPPQGRISADTQYF
-,TRBJ1-3,-,TRBV9,TGTGCCAGCAGCGTAGATCCCCAGGGCACCATATATTTT,CASSVDPQGTIYF
-,TRBJ1-3,-,TRBV5-4,TGTGCCAGCAGCTTGGCCCCGGGGATTGGAAACACCATATATTTT,CASSLAPGIGNTIYF
-,TRBJ2-2,-,TRBV6-6,TGTGCCAGCACCCAGCCCGCCCAACTACACACCGGGGAGCTGTTTTTT,CASTQPAQLHTGELFF
-,TRBJ1-1,-,TRBV10-2,TGCGCCAGCAGTGAGCCTGGGGCCTACACTGAAGCTTTCTTT,CASSEPGAYTEAFF
TRBD2,TRBJ2-1,-,TRBV5-6,TGTGCCAGCAGCTTGGTGCTAGCGGTCTACAATGAGCAGTTCTTC,CASSLVLAVYNEQFF
-,TRBJ2-7,-,TRBV11-2,TGTGCCAGCAGCTTAGAAGCGGCTCCCTACGAGCAGTACTTC,CASSLEAAPYEQYF
-,TRBJ1-3,-,TRBV7-9,TGTGCCAGCAGCTACGGTATTATCCCTGGAAACACCATATATTTT,CASSYGIIPGNTIYF
TRBD2,TRBJ2-7,-,TRBV7-9,TGTGCCAGCAGCTTGTGGGTGACTAGCTCGAGCGACGAGCAGTACTTC,CASSLWVTSSSDEQYF
TRBD2,TRBJ2-3,-,TRBV6-4,TGTGCCAGCAGTGAAGGGTCGGGGGGAGCAGATACGCAGTATTTT,CASSEGSGGADTQYF
TRBD2,TRBJ2-3,once,TRBV4-3,TGCGCCAGCAGCCAAGAATGGACTAGCGGGGGGGCCGAGAATACGCAGTATTTT,CASSQEWTSGGAENTQYF
TRBD2,TRBJ2-5,-,TRBV2,TGTGCCAGAGGTGGTATGACTAGCGGGGAGACCCAGTACTTC,CARGGMTSGETQYF
-,TRBJ2-3,-,TRBV5-1,TGCGCCAGCAGCTCGCCATCTAGCGCCCTTTGCTTT,CASSSPSSALCF
-,TRBJ1-5,-,TRBV7-9,TGTGCCAGCACCACAGGGAATCAGCCCCAGCATTTT,CASTTGNQPQHF
-,TRBJ1-4,few,TRBV28,TGTGCCAGCAGTTGGCGGGGCAGGGAGTATGAAAAACTGTTTTTT,CASSWRGREYEKLFF
-,TRBJ1-3,-,TRBV7-2,TGTGCCAGCAGCCGTGACTCCCAAACAGGTTACACCATATATTTT,CASSRDSQTGYTIYF
TRBD2,TRBJ2-1,few,TRBV6-6,TGTGCCAGCAGTTACGGGGGGGATTACAATGAGCAGTTCTTC,CASSYGGDYNEQFF